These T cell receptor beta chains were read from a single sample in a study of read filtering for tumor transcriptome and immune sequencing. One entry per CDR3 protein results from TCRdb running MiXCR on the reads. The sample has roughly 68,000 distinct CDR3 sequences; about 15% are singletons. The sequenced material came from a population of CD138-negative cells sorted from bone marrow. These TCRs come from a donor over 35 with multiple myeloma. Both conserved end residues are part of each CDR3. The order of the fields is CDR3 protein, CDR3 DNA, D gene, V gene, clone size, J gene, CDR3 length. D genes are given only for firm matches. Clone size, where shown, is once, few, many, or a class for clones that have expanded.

CASWVVAENYGYTF TGTGCCAGCTGGGTTGTGGCAGAAAACTATGGCTACACCTTC - TRBV6-6 many TRBJ1-2 14
CASSPPGASYNEQFF TGTGCCAGCAGCCCCCCCGGGGCTAGCTACAATGAGCAGTTCTTC - TRBV7-2 many TRBJ2-1 15
CASSLDVSSYEQYF TGTGCCAGCAGTTTAGACGTGAGCTCCTACGAGCAGTACTTC - TRBV12-3/TRBV12-4 - TRBJ2-7 14
CSVDDESSYNEQFF TGCAGCGTTGACGACGAGAGCTCCTACAATGAGCAGTTCTTC - TRBV29-1 many TRBJ2-1 14
CASSLDPNQPQHF TGTGCCAGCAGCCTCGACCCCAATCAGCCCCAGCATTTT - TRBV7-9 many TRBJ1-5 13
CASSSPGQGARNTEAFF TGTGCCAGCAGTTCCCCAGGACAGGGGGCTAGGAACACTGAAGCTTTCTTT TRBD1 TRBV28 many TRBJ1-1 17
CSARSVTVLYEQYF TGCAGTGCTAGGTCCGTGACAGTCCTCTACGAGCAGTACTTC - TRBV20-1 few TRBJ2-7 14
CASSPPGETQYF TGTGCCAGCAGCCCGCCAGGGGAGACCCAGTACTTC - TRBV7-2 many TRBJ2-5 12
CATSDLTGKFF TGTGCCACCAGTGATTTGACAGGCAAGTTCTTC - TRBV24-1 many TRBJ2-1 11
CAGSPRSFLNTYEQYF TGTGCCGGCAGTCCGCGGTCTTTCCTGAATACCTACGAGCAGTACTTC - TRBV6-2/TRBV6-3 - TRBJ2-7 16
CTSSGQGGNQPQHF TGTACCAGCAGCGGACAGGGCGGCAATCAGCCCCAGCATTTT TRBD1 TRBV7-6 - TRBJ1-5 14
CASSQDWLFTYNEQFF TGCGCCAGCAGCCAAGACTGGCTATTCACCTACAATGAGCAGTTCTTC - TRBV4-3 many TRBJ2-1 16
CSVVGSNSNQPQHF TGCAGCGTTGTTGGAAGCAATAGCAATCAGCCCCAGCATTTT - TRBV29-1 - TRBJ1-5 14
CASSYRLAGEETQYF TGTGCCAGCAGTTACCGACTAGCGGGAGAAGAGACCCAGTACTTC TRBD2 TRBV6-2/TRBV6-3 many TRBJ2-5 15
CSAREVLAVHYNEQFF TGCAGTGCTAGAGAGGTACTAGCGGTACACTACAATGAGCAGTTCTTC TRBD2 TRBV20-1 many TRBJ2-1 16
CSGGQHYNEQFF TGCAGTGGGGGACAGCATTACAATGAGCAGTTCTTC TRBD1 TRBV20-1 many TRBJ2-1 12
CAWSGPGHPTYEQYF TGTGCCTGGAGTGGACCGGGACACCCGACCTACGAGCAGTACTTC - TRBV30 few TRBJ2-7 15
CASSQARTASNQPQHF TGTGCCAGCAGCCAAGCCAGGACGGCTAGCAATCAGCCCCAGCATTTT - TRBV6-2/TRBV6-3 many TRBJ1-5 16
CASSLATGFTDTQYF TGTGCCAGCAGCTTAGCGACGGGTTTCACAGATACGCAGTATTTT - TRBV11-3 many TRBJ2-3 15
CASSRQGAYGYTF TGTGCCAGCAGCCGACAGGGGGCCTATGGCTACACCTTC TRBD1 TRBV3-1 many TRBJ1-2 13
CASSVAEMVTDTQYF TGTGCCAGCAGCGTAGCGGAGATGGTCACAGATACGCAGTATTTT - TRBV28 many TRBJ2-3 15
CSAIMGQLKDNEQHF TGCAGTGCAATTATGGGACAGTTGAAGGATAACGAGCAGCACTTC TRBD1 TRBV20-1 - TRBJ2-7 15
CASSQLGEQFF TGTGCCAGCAGCCAATTGGGTGAGCAGTTCTTC - TRBV16 many TRBJ2-1 11
CAWTVRTTFWGYGYTF TGTGCCTGGACGGTCCGGACCACATTTTGGGGCTATGGCTACACCTTC - TRBV30 many TRBJ1-2 16
CASSTHRGLTEAFF TGCGCCAGCAGCACCCACAGGGGGCTCACTGAAGCTTTCTTT TRBD1 TRBV16 - TRBJ1-1 14
CASSSGLAGGIPYNEQFF TGCGCCAGCAGCTCGGGACTAGCGGGAGGTATTCCCTACAATGAGCAGTTCTTC TRBD2 TRBV5-1 many TRBJ2-1 18
CGVARGRTNEKLFF TGCGGCGTTGCTAGGGGGCGGACTAATGAAAAACTGTTTTTT TRBD1 TRBV29-1 - TRBJ1-4 14
CSVEHRVADSGANVLTF TGCAGCGTTGAGCACAGGGTGGCCGATTCTGGGGCCAACGTCCTGACTTTC - TRBV29-1 many TRBJ2-6 17
CASSVSQGNTEAFF TGTGCCAGCAGCGTCTCTCAGGGGAACACTGAAGCTTTCTTT - TRBV9 many TRBJ1-1 14
CASSHGLAHPTDTQYF TGTGCCAGCAGCCACGGACTAGCCCATCCCACAGATACGCAGTATTTT TRBD2 TRBV7-8 few TRBJ2-3 16
CASSPSASYEQCF TGTGCCAGCAGCCCGTCGGCTAGCTACGAGCAGTGCTTC - TRBV7-3 - TRBJ2-7 13
CASSSTGGRQETQYF TGTGCCAGCAGTTCGACAGGGGGCCGACAAGAGACCCAGTACTTC TRBD1 TRBV28 - TRBJ2-5 15
CASSHSPFRDNYSGANVLTF TGTGCCAGCAGTCATAGCCCTTTCCGGGACAACTACTCTGGGGCCAACGTCCTGACTTTC - TRBV12-3/TRBV12-4 many TRBJ2-6 20
CASSDSVNQPQHF TGTGCCAGTTCGGACAGCGTCAATCAGCCCCAGCATTTT - TRBV19 many TRBJ1-5 13
CASSPGGRGQETQYF TGTGCCAGCAGCCCAGGGGGAAGGGGCCAAGAGACCCAGTACTTC TRBD1 TRBV4-2 few TRBJ2-5 15
CATSRDLTTPLTDTQYF TGTGCCACCAGCAGAGATTTAACTACTCCTTTAACAGATACGCAGTATTTT - TRBV15 many TRBJ2-3 17
CGCPSDGHEQYF TGTGGCTGCCCGTCGGATGGCCACGAGCAGTACTTC - TRBV11-1 - TRBJ2-7 12